The T cell receptor (beta chain) under discussion was sequenced for a study of human T cells and chemical hapten exposure (dated by TCRdb to the early 2020s). A note on the overall study: Libraries were combined into a pool for sequencing, and differences in TCR yield between samples came mainly from small differences in library volumes within the pool. Both TCR alpha and TCR beta chains were sequenced from each blood RNA sample. The study tracked peripheral blood TCR repertoire changes in vivo during primary and secondary sensitization to the hapten diphenylcyclopropenone (DPC) in alopecia patients. The research as a whole found: Repeated subsampling changed both the strength of the expansion versus patch-test correlation and the threshold at which that correlation became significant. DPC sensitization did not change how many TCRs were above 1 in 1000 frequency, and no evidence was found of alterations in global repertoire structure.

The library relied on RACE. Sequencing was carried out with a NextSeq 500. During library preparation, unique molecular identifiers were attached to individual cDNA molecules so that TCRs could be counted quantitatively and reproducibly. The authors' pipeline ran thus. A median of roughly 99,000 TCRs per sample was observed, with a range of 23,224 to 690,600. V, J and CDR3 annotation of the TCR reads was carried out using the Decombinator software suite. To make PS versus PT1 abundance plots, every sample was subsampled to the same number of TCRs (28,000). TCRs were defined as expanded if absent before sensitization and observed at least eight times at the 2-week time point. TCRdb reprocessed the public reads (quality trimming at Q25 with fastp, clone calling with MiXCR) and kept in-frame beta chains. Rows are combined by CDR3 protein, so each entry shows the most common genes and DNA. It is TCRdb's table, rather than the study itself, that gives the V and J calls and clone size. This sample holds more than 35,000 distinct CDR3 sequences; 3% to 4% were observed only once. The leading ten clones occupy 4.5% to 7% of the sample.

The CDR3 sequence holds 15 residues, the cysteine and phenylalanine included. Only the CDR3 portion is preserved as DNA: 45 bases, with reading frame beginning at the first base. At the junction V is shortened by 0 bases and J by 4 bases, with 10 bases in between. CDR1 and CDR2 are read off the germline V gene as SGHRS and YFSETQ. Per the publication, the time point label means: healthy volunteer bleed at 6 weeks. Total RNA was isolated from unfractionated whole blood collected in Tempus Blood RNA tubes. Five or six healthy volunteers served as TCR sequencing controls and were bled at day 0, 2 weeks and 6 weeks. As regards this clonotype: There is no known antigen for this receptor. Nothing much larger sits one base from this clone, and base qualities are not available.

The sequence came from a human donor in good health. Some clones in this sample may be carry-over from other donors' samples. This chain joins TRBV5-1 to TRBJ2-2; no D segment can be confidently identified. Source material: whole blood. The CDR3 is CASSLGRPFTGELFF. The DNA sequence is TGCGCCAGCAGCTTGGGACGCCCCTTCACCGGGGAGCTGTTTTTT.